This T cell receptor beta chain was identified in a study of spatial heterogeneity in lung cancer. TCRdb re-called the 5' RACE reads through MiXCR, storing one row per CDR3 protein. The table includes about 4,000 distinct CDR3 sequences, under 45% detected once. The germline gives CDR1 LNHDA, CDR2 SQIVND (reference sequence). Trimming removed 3 bases at V and 3 bases at J, with 11 bases between. The CDR3 totals 14 residues. Documented time point: sample taken at primary tumor resection. General study points: Higher tumor mutation counts went along with higher counts of expanded intratumoral alpha and beta TCRs.

There are many counts of this clonotype. Antigen: not known. The origin of this receptor is a male donor with early-stage non-small cell lung cancer. The sequenced sample was lung tumor tissue, obtained at surgery. The gene calls are TRBV19 and TRBJ1-1; D unresolved. The CDR3 sequence: CASSIHRRDTEAFF. The CDR3 nucleotides read TGTGCCAGTAGTATTCATAGGAGGGACACTGAAGCTTTCTTT.